The clone carrying this T cell receptor (beta chain) was recorded a few times. A read error is likely, as this CDR3 ends without the conserved phenylalanine or tryptophan. This CDR3 is built from 13 residues. The germline CDR1 and CDR2 sequences are SGHTA and FQGTGA. V was clipped by 3 bases and J by 5 bases, with 8 bases between them. The investigators amplified TCR beta CDR3 regions from RNA transcripts. An initial round of RT-PCR targeting the TCR CDR3 relied on the HTBI primer set. TCRdb re-analysed the multiplex PCR reads in MiXCR, keeping a single row per CDR3 protein. The sample has 300,000 to 400,000 distinct CDR3 sequences; around 13% are singletons. The entry originates in a study of T cells in Graves' hyperthyroidism and ophthalmopathy. Diagnoses used clinical symptoms, serum thyroxine and TRAb, thyroid ultrasound and orbital computed tomography.

The V gene is TRBV7-3, the J gene TRBJ2-1; D remains ambiguous. This TCR derives from a woman aged 55-70 years with Graves' hyperthyroidism. Sequenced input: blood. The CDR3 is CASSFSKNNEQFV. DNA for the CDR3: TGTGCCAGCAGCTTTTCCAAGAACAATGAGCAGTTCGTC.